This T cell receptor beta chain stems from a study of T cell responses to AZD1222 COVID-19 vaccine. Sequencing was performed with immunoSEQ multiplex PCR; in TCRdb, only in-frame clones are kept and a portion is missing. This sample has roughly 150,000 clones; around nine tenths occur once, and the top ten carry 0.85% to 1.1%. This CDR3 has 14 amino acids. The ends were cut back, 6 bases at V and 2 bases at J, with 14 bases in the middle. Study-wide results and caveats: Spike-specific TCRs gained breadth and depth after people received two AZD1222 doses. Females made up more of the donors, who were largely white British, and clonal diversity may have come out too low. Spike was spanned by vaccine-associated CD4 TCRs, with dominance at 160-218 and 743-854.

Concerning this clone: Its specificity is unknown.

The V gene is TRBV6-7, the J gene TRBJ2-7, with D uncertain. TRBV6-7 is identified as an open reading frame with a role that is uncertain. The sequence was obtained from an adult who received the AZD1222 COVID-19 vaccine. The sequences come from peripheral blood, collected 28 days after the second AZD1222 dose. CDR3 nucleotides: TGTGCCAGCAGGGGCCTCCATCAGCCCTACGAGCAGTACTTC. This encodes CASRGLHQPYEQYF.